A selection of T cell receptor beta chains follows, all from one sample in a study of T-cell memory formation after mild COVID-19. MiXCR, applied by TCRdb to the 5' RACE reads, yields one record per CDR3 protein. The sample contains some 300,000 distinct CDR3 sequences, approximately 19% of which appear only once. The source material was PBMCs or a T cell subset sorted from them (not recorded which). These receptors all stem from a man between 18 and 29 years old who had mild COVID-19 (a few samples of this study predate the infection). Cell type and time point are not known. The CDR3 runs from the conserved cysteine through the conserved F or W. The D gene is left open where the match is weak. Clone size is stated in some rows and not others, as once, few, many or a class when expanded.

d_gene | j_gene | abundance | v_gene | CDR3aa | CDR3nt
NA | TRBJ2-1 | NA | TRBV15 | CATSRDPAVSYNEQFF | TGTGCCACCAGCAGAGATCCAGCGGTCTCCTACAATGAGCAGTTCTTC
TRBD2 | TRBJ2-1 | NA | TRBV10-3 | CAINGGAGEQFF | TGTGCCATCAACGGGGGGGCCGGTGAGCAGTTCTTC
NA | TRBJ1-1 | once | TRBV9 | CASSSGTGYTEAFF | TGTGCCAGCAGCTCCGGTACAGGGTACACTGAAGCTTTCTTT
NA | TRBJ2-6 | NA | TRBV5-5 | CASSVYGANVLTF | TGTGCCAGCAGCGTTTACGGGGCCAACGTCCTGACTTTC
TRBD2 | TRBJ2-1 | NA | TRBV7-9 | CASSPTSGGAGFKEQFF | TGTGCCAGCAGCCCGACTAGCGGGGGGGCCGGTTTCAAGGAGCAGTTCTTC
NA | TRBJ2-2 | NA | TRBV5-1 | CASMVDTGEGELFF | TGCGCCAGCATGGTGGACACGGGGGAAGGGGAGCTGTTTTTT
NA | TRBJ1-2 | NA | TRBV20-1 | CSAFLQGHGYTF | TGCAGTGCTTTTTTACAGGGACATGGCTACACCTTC
NA | TRBJ1-2 | few | TRBV10-3 | CAISDQGLRGDYGYTF | TGTGCCATCAGTGACCAAGGACTCAGAGGGGACTATGGCTACACCTTC
NA | TRBJ1-5 | few | TRBV5-5 | CASSLTRGQPQHF | TGTGCCAGCAGCCTTACTCGGGGGCAGCCCCAGCATTTT
NA | TRBJ1-2 | few | TRBV29-1 | CSVGFGQHYGYTF | TGCAGCGTTGGTTTCGGCCAACACTATGGCTACACCTTC
NA | TRBJ2-1 | NA | TRBV7-6 | CASSFFDSDEQFF | TGTGCCAGCAGCTTCTTCGACTCAGATGAGCAGTTCTTC
NA | TRBJ2-2 | NA | TRBV29-1 | CSVDGLTNTGELFF | TGCAGCGTTGATGGGCTGACGAACACCGGGGAGCTGTTTTTT
NA | TRBJ2-5 | NA | TRBV12-3/TRBV12-4 | CASSFASWSEQETQYF | TGTGCCAGCAGTTTTGCTAGCTGGTCCGAGCAAGAGACCCAGTACTTC
NA | TRBJ2-3 | NA | TRBV7-8 | CASSRGPTDTQYF | TGTGCCAGCTCCCGTGGGCCCACAGATACGCAGTATTTT
NA | TRBJ2-2 | NA | TRBV30 | CAWRRFGPLWAGELFF | TGTGCCTGGAGAAGGTTCGGGCCACTATGGGCCGGGGAGCTGTTTTTT
NA | TRBJ2-6 | NA | TRBV4-3 | CASSPQSGANVLTF | TGCGCCAGCAGCCCTCAGTCTGGGGCCAACGTCCTGACTTTC
TRBD1 | TRBJ1-1 | NA | TRBV11-2 | CASSFAGTGGPTTF | TGTGCCAGCAGCTTCGCCGGGACAGGGGGCCCGACGACATTT
NA | TRBJ2-5 | NA | TRBV6-1 | CASSEFGAGETQYF | TGTGCCAGCAGTGAATTCGGGGCGGGAGAGACCCAGTACTTC
NA | TRBJ2-7 | once | TRBV10-1 | CASSENGDSYEQYF | TGCGCCAGCAGTGAAAACGGGGATTCCTACGAGCAGTACTTC
NA | TRBJ2-7 | few | TRBV9 | CASSVVITAPPYEQYF | TGTGCCAGCAGCGTAGTAATAACAGCACCCCCCTACGAGCAGTACTTC
NA | TRBJ1-1 | NA | TRBV6-5 | CASSAPTGGRAEAFF | TGTGCCAGCAGTGCACCGACAGGAGGGAGGGCTGAAGCTTTCTTT
NA | TRBJ2-5 | many | TRBV12-3/TRBV12-4 | CASSLLGTQYF | TGTGCCAGCAGTTTACTCGGGACCCAGTACTTC
NA | TRBJ1-5 | few | TRBV12-3/TRBV12-4 | CARQLGSCNQPQHF | TGTGCCAGACAATTGGGTAGTTGCAATCAGCCCCAGCATTTT
NA | TRBJ1-5 | NA | TRBV27 | CASRRRGTGGNQPQHF | TGTGCCAGCAGGCGACGGGGGACGGGAGGCAATCAGCCCCAGCATTTT
NA | TRBJ2-5 | few | TRBV5-6 | CASSSPGAWETQYF | TGTGCCAGCAGCTCCCCAGGGGCGTGGGAGACCCAGTACTTC
NA | TRBJ2-2 | once | TRBV6-2/TRBV6-3 | CASSYLYTGELFF | TGTGCCAGCAGTTACCTGTACACCGGGGAGCTGTTTTTT
TRBD1 | TRBJ2-3 | few | TRBV5-1 | CASSYRDRAVDTQYF | TGCGCCAGCAGCTACCGGGACAGGGCGGTAGATACGCAGTATTTT
NA | TRBJ2-5 | NA | TRBV28 | CASLAGSMYQETQYF | TGTGCCAGCCTGGCCGGGAGCATGTACCAAGAGACCCAGTACTTC
NA | TRBJ2-2 | NA | TRBV6-5 | CASSGVGGVHGELFF | TGTGCCAGCAGTGGCGTAGGGGGGGTTCACGGGGAGCTGTTTTTT
NA | TRBJ2-3 | few | TRBV5-4 | CASSPDRHLTDTQYF | TGTGCCAGCAGCCCTGACCGACACCTCACAGATACGCAGTATTTT
NA | TRBJ2-7 | few | TRBV5-1 | CASSLFETETYEQYF | TGCGCCAGCAGCTTGTTTGAGACAGAGACCTACGAGCAGTACTTC
NA | TRBJ2-2 | few | TRBV5-1 | CASSGRDTNTGELFF | TGCGCCAGCAGCGGGCGGGACACCAACACCGGGGAGCTGTTTTTT
NA | TRBJ2-5 | NA | TRBV18 | CASSANQETQYF | TGTGCCAGCTCAGCCAACCAAGAGACCCAGTACTTC
NA | TRBJ2-1 | few | TRBV12-3/TRBV12-4 | CASSPNYGDEQFF | TGTGCCAGCAGTCCGAACTACGGGGATGAGCAGTTCTTC
TRBD1 | TRBJ2-4 | few | TRBV7-2 | CASSLDRGHGNIQYF | TGTGCCAGCAGCTTAGACAGGGGGCATGGAAACATTCAGTACTTC
NA | TRBJ1-5 | few | TRBV7-9 | CASSSWESGPQHF | TGTGCCAGCAGCTCGTGGGAATCGGGGCCCCAGCATTTT
NA | TRBJ2-3 | many | TRBV5-5 | CASSLVQGQTDTQYF | TGTGCCAGCAGCTTGGTACAGGGTCAGACAGATACGCAGTATTTT
TRBD2 | TRBJ2-3 | few | TRBV9 | CASSPLRSGGADTQYF | TGTGCCAGCAGCCCCCTTAGGAGCGGGGGGGCAGATACGCAGTATTTT
NA | TRBJ2-4 | few | TRBV12-3/TRBV12-4 | CASSLRSGGSDIQYF | TGTGCCAGCAGTTTAAGGTCAGGTGGTTCGGACATTCAGTACTTC
NA | TRBJ1-1 | NA | TRBV5-1 | CASNQGLGTEAFF | TGCGCCAGCAACCAGGGGCTTGGGACTGAAGCTTTCTTT
NA | TRBJ2-3 | NA | TRBV27 | CASTTLGSGGQRADTQYF | TGTGCCAGCACTACCCTTGGGTCGGGGGGACAACGTGCGGATACGCAGTATTTT
TRBD1 | TRBJ2-1 | NA | TRBV7-9 | CASSVPGQSTSDEQFF | TGTGCCAGCAGCGTACCGGGACAGTCTACATCGGATGAGCAGTTCTTC
NA | TRBJ2-3 | NA | TRBV6-2/TRBV6-3 | CASSPQVDTQYF | TGTGCCAGCAGCCCCCAAGTCGATACGCAGTATTTT
NA | TRBJ2-1 | few | TRBV9 | CASSLEHNEQFF | TGTGCCAGCAGCCTCGAACACAATGAGCAGTTCTTC
TRBD1 | TRBJ1-2 | few | TRBV29-1 | CSVEGQGDRNYGYTF | TGCAGCGTTGAAGGACAGGGGGACCGAAACTATGGCTACACCTTC
NA | TRBJ1-5 | NA | TRBV29-1 | CSVESGGQGGQPQHF | TGCAGCGTTGAATCCGGTGGTCAGGGAGGTCAGCCCCAGCATTTT
NA | TRBJ2-5 | NA | TRBV29-1 | CSVVVGVETQYF | TGCAGCGTTGTTGTGGGGGTGGAGACCCAGTACTTC
NA | TRBJ1-1 | few | TRBV5-1 | CASSLAGVGTEAFF | TGCGCCAGCAGCTTGGCGGGGGTGGGCACTGAAGCTTTCTTT
NA | TRBJ1-6 | NA | TRBV6-6 | CASSYPISHRASIPPLHF | TGTGCCAGCAGTTACCCTATCAGCCACAGGGCCTCAATTCCCCCCCTCCACTTT
NA | TRBJ1-1 | NA | TRBV6-6 | CASSYSGQMNTEAFF | TGTGCCAGCAGTTACTCGGGTCAGATGAACACTGAAGCTTTCTTT
NA | TRBJ2-5 | NA | TRBV6-2/TRBV6-3 | CASRGPGYLQETQYF | TGTGCCAGCAGGGGCCCCGGGTATTTGCAAGAGACCCAGTACTTC
NA | TRBJ2-4 | few | TRBV4-2 | CASSQVPPFEAKNIQYF | TGTGCCAGCAGCCAAGTACCGCCGTTCGAAGCCAAAAACATTCAGTACTTC
TRBD1 | TRBJ1-1 | NA | TRBV7-9 | CASTPGQGLSEAFF | TGTGCCAGCACCCCGGGACAGGGATTATCTGAAGCTTTCTTT
TRBD2 | TRBJ2-1 | NA | TRBV11-3 | CASSPLSGASYNEQFF | TGTGCCAGCAGCCCACTTAGCGGGGCTTCCTACAATGAGCAGTTCTTC